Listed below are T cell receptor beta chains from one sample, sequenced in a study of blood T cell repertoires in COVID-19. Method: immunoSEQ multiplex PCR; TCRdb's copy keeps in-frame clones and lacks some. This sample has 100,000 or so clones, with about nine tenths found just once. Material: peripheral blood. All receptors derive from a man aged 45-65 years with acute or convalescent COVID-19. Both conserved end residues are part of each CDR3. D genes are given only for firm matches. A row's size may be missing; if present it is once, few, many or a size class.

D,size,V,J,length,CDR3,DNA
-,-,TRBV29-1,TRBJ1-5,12,CSVKQGNQPQHF,TGCAGCGTAAAACAGGGAAATCAGCCCCAGCATTTT
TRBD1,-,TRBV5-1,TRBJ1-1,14,CASSLRDRGTEAFF,TGCGCCAGCAGCCTTAGGGACAGGGGCACTGAAGCTTTCTTT
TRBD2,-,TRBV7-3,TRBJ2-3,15,CASSRAGGSTDTQYF,TGTGCCAGCAGCCGGGCGGGGGGTAGCACAGATACGCAGTATTTT
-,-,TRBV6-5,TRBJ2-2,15,CASNLQGPNTGELFF,TGTGCCAGCAACTTACAGGGACCGAACACCGGGGAGCTGTTTTTT
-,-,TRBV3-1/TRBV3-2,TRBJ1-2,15,CASSPTGGATYGYTF,TGTGCCAGCAGCCCTACGGGGGGGGCGACTTATGGCTACACCTTC
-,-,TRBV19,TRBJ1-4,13,CASQDRIAEKLFF,TGTGCCAGCCAAGACAGGATCGCGGAAAAACTGTTTTTT
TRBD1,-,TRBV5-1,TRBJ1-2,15,CASSPRQGWNYGYTF,TGCGCCAGCAGCCCACGACAGGGTTGGAACTATGGCTACACCTTC
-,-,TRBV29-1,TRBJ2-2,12,CSVEAGTGELFF,TGCAGCGTTGAAGCGGGCACCGGGGAGCTGTTTTTT
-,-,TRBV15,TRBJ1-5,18,CATSMKGSRDRLNQPQHF,TGTGCCACCAGCATGAAGGGAAGTAGAGACAGACTCAATCAGCCCCAGCATTTT
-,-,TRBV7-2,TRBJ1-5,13,CASSLVGVQPQHF,TGTGCCAGCAGCTTAGTAGGGGTACAGCCCCAGCATTTT
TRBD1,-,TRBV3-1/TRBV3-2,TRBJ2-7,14,CASSPGTGPGEQYF,TGTGCCAGCTCACCCGGGACAGGGCCTGGGGAGCAGTACTTC
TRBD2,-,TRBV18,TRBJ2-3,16,CASSPRFGGDTDTQYF,TGTGCCAGCTCACCAAGATTCGGGGGGGACACAGATACGCAGTATTTT
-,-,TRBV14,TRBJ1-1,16,CASSPMGQRVNTEAFF,TGTGCCAGCAGCCCGATGGGACAAAGGGTGAACACTGAAGCTTTCTTT
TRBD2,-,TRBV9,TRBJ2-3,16,CASSVASGGAPDTQYF,TGTGCCAGCAGCGTAGCCAGCGGGGGGGCCCCAGATACGCAGTATTTT
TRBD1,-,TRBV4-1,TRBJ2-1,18,CASSQRGTGQGFVDEQFF,TGCGCCAGCAGCCAAAGGGGGACAGGACAGGGGTTTGTCGATGAGCAGTTCTTC
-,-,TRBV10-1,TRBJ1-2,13,CASSESNRAGYTF,TGCGCCAGCAGTGAGTCGAACAGGGCTGGCTACACCTTC
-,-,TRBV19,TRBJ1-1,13,CATEDRQNTEAFF,TGTGCCACCGAAGACAGGCAGAACACTGAAGCTTTCTTT
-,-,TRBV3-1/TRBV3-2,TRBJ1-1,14,CASSPNLGHDEAFF,TGTGCCAGCAGCCCCAATTTGGGACACGATGAAGCTTTCTTT
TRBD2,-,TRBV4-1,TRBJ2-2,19,CASSQTDNPGLGDTGELFF,TGCGCCAGCAGCCAAACAGACAACCCAGGACTAGGGGACACCGGGGAGCTGTTTTTT
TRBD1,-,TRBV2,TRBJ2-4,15,CASNKGAVPKNIQYF,TGTGCCAGCAACAAGGGGGCGGTTCCCAAAAACATTCAGTACTTC
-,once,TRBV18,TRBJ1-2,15,CASSPTAGISYGYTF,TGTGCCAGCTCACCAACCGCAGGGATTAGCTATGGCTACACCTTC
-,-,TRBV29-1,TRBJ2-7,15,CSVEEGAGGRYEQYF,TGCAGCGTTGAAGAGGGGGCAGGGGGGAGGTACGAGCAGTACTTC
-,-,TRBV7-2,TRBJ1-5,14,CASSLGQGSQPQHF,TGTGCCAGCAGCTTAGGTCAGGGGTCTCAGCCCCAGCATTTT
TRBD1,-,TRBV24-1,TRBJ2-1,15,CAPDQGDSSYNEQFF,TGTGCCCCTGACCAAGGGGACAGCTCCTACAATGAGCAGTTCTTC
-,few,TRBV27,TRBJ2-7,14,CASRSGQRYYEQYF,TGTGCCAGCAGATCCGGACAGCGGTACTACGAGCAGTACTTC
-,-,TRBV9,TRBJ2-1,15,CASSVLGGGFDEQFF,TGTGCCAGCAGCGTTCTTGGAGGGGGCTTCGATGAGCAGTTCTTC
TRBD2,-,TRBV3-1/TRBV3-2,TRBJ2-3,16,CASSQETSGGTDTQYF,TGTGCCAGCAGCCAAGAGACTAGCGGGGGCACAGATACGCAGTATTTT
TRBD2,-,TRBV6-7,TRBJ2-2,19,CASSYSKVLGRVRTGELFF,TGTGCCAGCAGTTACTCGAAAGTATTGGGGAGGGTGCGAACCGGGGAGCTGTTTTTT
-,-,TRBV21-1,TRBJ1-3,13,CASSSREGNTIYF,TGTGCCAGCAGCTCCCGGGAGGGAAACACCATATATTTT
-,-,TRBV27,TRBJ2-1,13,CATGQRIYNEQFF,TGTGCCACCGGACAGAGGATCTACAATGAGCAGTTCTTC
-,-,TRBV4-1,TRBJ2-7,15,CASSQIQGPYDEQYF,TGCGCCAGCAGCCAGATACAGGGACCCTACGACGAGCAGTACTTC
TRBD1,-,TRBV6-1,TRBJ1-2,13,CASSEGQADGYTF,TGTGCCAGCAGTGAGGGACAGGCTGATGGCTACACCTTC
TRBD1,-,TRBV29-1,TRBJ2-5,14,CSVHTQGYQETQYF,TGCAGCGTGCACACACAGGGGTACCAAGAGACCCAGTACTTC
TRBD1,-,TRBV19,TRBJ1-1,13,CASRQGQNTEAFF,TGTGCCAGCCGACAGGGGCAGAACACTGAAGCTTTCTTT
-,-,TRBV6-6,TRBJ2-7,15,CASSAPGLASLEQYF,TGTGCCAGCAGTGCGCCGGGACTGGCCTCCCTCGAGCAGTACTTC
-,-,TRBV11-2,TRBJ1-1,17,CASSLSRDAFQNTEAFF,TGTGCCAGCAGCTTATCGCGGGACGCCTTTCAGAACACTGAAGCTTTCTTT
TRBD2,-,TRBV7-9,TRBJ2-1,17,CASSLRTSGGAYNEQFF,TGTGCCAGCAGCCTGCGGACTAGCGGGGGGGCCTACAATGAGCAGTTCTTC
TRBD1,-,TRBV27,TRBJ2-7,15,CASSLVTGLVHEQYF,TGTGCCAGCAGTTTAGTGACAGGGCTAGTTCACGAGCAGTACTTC
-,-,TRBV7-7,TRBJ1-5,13,CASSSNPSGPQHF,TGTGCCAGCAGTTCAAACCCTTCGGGGCCCCAGCATTTT
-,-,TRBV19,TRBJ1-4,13,CASSIERREKLFF,TGTGCCAGTAGTATAGAAAGGAGGGAAAAACTGTTTTTT
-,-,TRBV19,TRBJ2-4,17,CASRATAGGLAKNIQYF,TGTGCCAGTAGGGCCACGGCTGGGGGACTAGCCAAAAACATTCAGTACTTC
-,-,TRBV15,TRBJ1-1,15,CATSRDPGGLSEAFF,TGTGCCACCAGCAGAGATCCCGGGGGACTATCGGAAGCTTTCTTT
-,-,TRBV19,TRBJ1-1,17,CASMFFPGQRADTEAFF,TGTGCCAGTATGTTCTTCCCCGGACAGAGAGCAGACACTGAAGCTTTCTTT
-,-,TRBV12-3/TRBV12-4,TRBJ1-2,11,CASSFSYGYTF,TGTGCCAGCAGTTTCTCCTATGGCTACACCTTC
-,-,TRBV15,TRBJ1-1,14,CATSSRGYGTEAFF,TGTGCCACCAGCAGCCGGGGATATGGCACTGAAGCTTTCTTT